This T cell receptor beta chain was observed in a study of graft-versus-host responses after intestinal transplantation. About the study: Recipients were given multivisceral, liver-intestinal, or isolated intestinal transplants. Study-wide results and limits: Graft-donor T cell macrochimerism in patients accompanied high graft-versus-host to host-versus-graft clonal ratios in allografts. Early after transplant, HvG clones declined as circulating GvH clones peaked.

Details on this clone: Its antigen is as yet unknown.

Some clones are missing from TCRdb's copy, which holds only in-frame ones; the method was immunoSEQ multiplex PCR. This table holds 100,000 or so clones, roughly nine tenths found once. With 4 bases removed from V and 4 bases from J, the gap between germline ends came to 10 bases. The germline V gene encodes CDR1 SNHLY and CDR2 FYNNEI. The CDR3 is 14 amino acids. This sequence joins TRBV2 and TRBJ1-4; a weak D match, TRBD1 (6 bases). The sequenced sample was unstimulated CD4+ T cells sorted from spleen or lymph node cells, obtained before intestinal transplant. This receptor was obtained from a human donor who received an intestinal transplant. The CDR3 reads CASSGTAFNEKLFF. For the CDR3, the DNA is TGTGCCAGCAGTGGGACAGCCTTTAATGAAAAACTGTTTTTT.